These 21 T cell receptor beta chains came from one sample sequenced in a study of control samples from healthy donors and cancer patients. The table came from immunoSEQ multiplex PCR; TCRdb's copy has only in-frame clones and leaves some out. The data show 130,000 or so clones, 91% seen once. The sequenced material came from blood. All receptors come from a young man in good health.

The chain joins TRBV5-1 to TRBJ1-5, with D unresolved. The germline CDR1 and CDR2 sequences are SGHRS and YFSETQ. CDR3 size: 15 residues. The ends were cut back, 4 bases at V and 4 bases at J, with 15 bases in the middle. The CDR3 DNA is TGCGCCAGCAGCCCTGGCCTGGAACCTAATCAGCCCCAGCATTTT. Translation gives CASSPGLEPNQPQHF.

This chain joins TRBV28 and TRBJ2-7; 16 positions match TRBD2. CDR3 size: 14 residues. Per the germline V gene, CDR1 is MDHEN and CDR2 is SYDVKM. With V trimmed by 6 bases and J by 5 bases, 1 base remained unmatched. The CDR3 sequence is CASSGTSGRDEQYF. CDR3 DNA sequence: TGTGCCAGCAGCGGGACTAGCGGGAGGGACGAGCAGTACTTC.

The chain links TRBV23-1 to TRBJ1-6; D ambiguous. TRBV23-1 counts as an open reading frame of uncertain function. The CDR3 consists of 16 residues. Trimming left V 6 bases short and J 0 bases short, with 12 bases between. CDR3 DNA sequence: TGCGCCAGCAGCGAGACTCATCCCTCCTATAATTCACCCCTCCACTTT. Residues: CASSETHPSYNSPLHF.

The gene calls are TRBV18 and TRBJ2-5; 10 nucleotides agree with TRBD1. The CDR3 totals 14 residues. The J segment lost 3 bases and the V segment lost 3 bases, leaving 1 base of the junction unmatched. CDR1 and CDR2 from the germline V gene are KGHSH and LQKENI. In DNA form, the CDR3 reads TGTGCCAGCTCACCGGGACAGGGGAAAGAGACCCAGTACTTC. It translates to CASSPGQGKETQYF.

The V gene is TRBV4-2, the J gene TRBJ2-3; TRBD2 matches 11 bases. V gave up 8 bases and J gave up 0 bases; unmatched junction bases: 16. Germline CDR1 is LGHNA and CDR2 is YNFKEQ. This CDR3 spans 19 amino acids. The CDR3 here is CASLRTGASGGSSTDTQYF. CDR3 DNA: TGTGCCAGCTTGAGGACCGGGGCTAGCGGGGGGTCGAGCACAGATACGCAGTATTTT.

The rearrangement uses TRBV5-1 and TRBJ2-3, with 8 positions matching TRBD1. CDR3 length equals 16 residues. The V segment lost 0 bases and the J segment 2 bases; nucleotides outside the gene matches: 5. From germline, CDR1 is SGHRS and CDR2 YFSETQ. CDR3 DNA sequence: TGCGCCAGCAGCTTGGAGGACAGGGTTAACACAGATACGCAGTATTTT. Translating gives CASSLEDRVNTDTQYF.

The chain couples TRBV4-1 to TRBJ1-5; D is undetermined. Trimming stripped 4 bases from V and 5 bases from J, with 9 bases between. Germline V gives CDR1 MGHRA, CDR2 YSYEKL. The CDR3 loop spans 13 amino acids. The DNA of the CDR3 is TGCGCCAGCAGCCCCCAGGTCTATCAGCCCCAGCATTTT. It encodes CASSPQVYQPQHF.

V and J are TRBV11-2 and TRBJ1-4; 7 nucleotides align to TRBD1. With V trimmed by 5 bases and J by 6 bases, 12 bases remained unmatched. The length of the CDR3 is 16 residues. Germline V gene data show CDR1 as SGHAT and CDR2 as FQNNGV. In nucleotides, the CDR3 is TGTGCCAGCAGCGCCTCCTTTACAGGGGTCCATGAAAAACTGTTTTTT. It codes for CASSASFTGVHEKLFF.

The V and J genes are TRBV7-2 and TRBJ1-1; TRBD1 is a possible D gene (6 bases). Trimming stripped 5 bases from V and 0 bases from J, with 13 bases between. Germline V gives CDR1 SGHTA, CDR2 FQGNSA. The CDR3 runs to 15 residues. The CDR3 reads CASSLPGQMNTEAFF. The DNA of the CDR3 is TGTGCCAGCAGCCTTCCCGGACAGATGAACACTGAAGCTTTCTTT.

The chain has TRBV25-1 and TRBJ1-6; D is undetermined. The V gene lost 6 bases and the J gene lost 9 bases, with 9 bases spanning the gap. This CDR3 has 12 amino acids. Per germline, CDR1 MGHDK and CDR2 SYGVNS. The CDR3 DNA is TGTGCCAGCAGATTAGCCAGTTCACCCCTCCACTTT. This encodes CASRLASSPLHF.

This chain connects TRBV5-4 to TRBJ2-7; the match to TRBD1 covers 8 bases. Losses at the gene ends were 4 bases for V and 2 bases for J; bases not matched to a gene: 2. The germline gives CDR1 SGHNT, CDR2 YYREEE (reference sequence). The CDR3 is 13 residues long. The CDR3 region is CASSADRAYEQYF. As DNA, the CDR3 is TGTGCCAGCAGCGCGGACAGGGCCTACGAGCAGTACTTC.

The rearrangement uses TRBV7-9 and TRBJ1-1; no firm D call. V was cut by 5 bases and J by 0 bases, with 13 bases left in between. From germline, CDR1 is SEHNR and CDR2 FQNEAQ (reference sequence). The CDR3 contains 15 residues. The CDR3 loop is CASSPNFGVNTEAFF. CDR3 nucleotides: TGTGCCAGCAGCCCAAACTTCGGGGTGAACACTGAAGCTTTCTTT.

The V gene is TRBV12-3 or TRBV12-4, the J gene TRBJ2-5; no clear D gene. Trimming pared 5 bases from V and 5 bases from J, leaving 9 bases between. The CDR3 runs 12 residues. The CDR3 reads CASSRFAETQYF. CDR3 bases: TGTGCCAGCAGTCGATTCGCGGAGACCCAGTACTTC.

The gene calls are TRBV6-5 and TRBJ2-7, with 7 bases lining up with TRBD1. Trimming removed 2 bases from V and 2 bases from J; junction bases left unmatched: 9. Germline V gene lookup returns CDR1 MNHEY and CDR2 SVGAGI. The CDR3 runs 16 residues. CDR3 coding DNA: TGTGCCAGCAGTTACGGTATTTACAGGGGTCCCTACGAGCAGTACTTC. Encoded protein: CASSYGIYRGPYEQYF.

The chain couples TRBV4-3 to TRBJ1-1, with 7 bases lining up with TRBD1. Germline trimming cut 0 bases from V and 5 bases from J; bases unmatched to any gene: 6. Germline CDR1 reads LGHNA; CDR2 reads YSLEER. The CDR3 is made up of 15 amino acids. The chain's CDR3 is CASSQDRQGNTEAFF. In nucleotides, the CDR3 is TGCGCCAGCAGCCAAGATCGACAGGGTAATACTGAAGCTTTCTTT.

V and J are TRBV12-2 and TRBJ2-7; whether TRBD1, the table's D call, matches the DNA was not checked. TRBV12-2 is assigned pseudogene status. CDR3 length equals 16 residues. This CDR3 is CASRLAQDRSFYEQYF. The CDR3 DNA reads TGTGCAAGTCGACTAGCACAGGACAGGTCCTTCTACGAGCAGTACTTC.

The chain carries TRBV6-5 and TRBJ1-1; TRBD1 is a possible D gene (6 bases). CDR3 length: 14 residues. Per the germline V gene, CDR1 is MNHEY and CDR2 is SVGAGI. Trimming stripped 4 bases from V and 1 base from J, with 10 bases between. The CDR3 DNA reads TGTGCCAGCAGTTTCGGGACACGGAACACTGAAGCTTTCTTT. Amino acid sequence: CASSFGTRNTEAFF.

This clone was recorded once. The chain is built from TRBV7-2 and TRBJ2-4; 8 positions match TRBD2. This CDR3 has 16 residues. Germline CDR1 reads SGHTA; CDR2 reads FQGNSA. Losses at the gene ends were 0 bases for V and 8 bases for J; bases not matched to a gene: 9. The CDR3 loop is CASSLAVGGGGDIQYF. The CDR3 DNA reads TGTGCCAGCAGCTTAGCGGTCGGGGGGGGCGGCGACATTCAGTACTTC.

The rearrangement joins TRBV6-5 to TRBJ1-6, with TRBD1 matching over 7 bases. Germline V gene data show CDR1 as MNHEY and CDR2 as SVGAGI. V lost 0 bases, J lost 8 bases, and 4 bases stayed unmatched. CDR3 size: 15 residues. The CDR3 sequence: CASSYSSDRDSPLHF. CDR3 bases: TGTGCCAGCAGTTACTCGAGCGACAGGGATTCACCCCTCCACTTT.

This sequence joins TRBV7-2 and TRBJ1-2; unclear D gene. This CDR3 is 14 amino acids long. V dropped 5 bases and J dropped 7 bases, with 17 bases sitting between them. Germline CDR1 SGHTA, CDR2 FQGNSA. The DNA for the CDR3 is TGTGCCAGCAGCCAGGAGGCAGCTGGTCTTGGCTACACCTTC. Translated, it gives CASSQEAAGLGYTF.

The chain combines TRBV25-1 with TRBJ2-1; tentatively, D is TRBD2 (6 bases). Trimming pared 3 bases from V and 4 bases from J, leaving 13 bases between. Germline loops: CDR1 MGHDK, CDR2 SYGVNS. The CDR3 extends over 15 amino acids. The CDR3 sequence: CASSERTTLYNEQFF. The CDR3 nucleotides are TGTGCCAGCAGTGAGCGGACTACGCTTTACAATGAGCAGTTCTTC. Together with reference TRBV25-1 and TRBJ2-1, the CDR3 gives the full variable domain: EADIYQTPRYLVIGTGKKITLECSQTMGHDKMYWYQQDPGMELHLIHYSYGVNSTEKGDLSSESTVSRIRTEHFPLTLESARPSHTSQYLCASSERTTLYNEQFFGPGTRLTVL.